One TCR beta chain is described in this entry. Its antigen is unknown. Germline CDR1 reads SGHTA; CDR2 reads FQGNSA. The CDR3 length is 13 residues. V lost 0 bases and J lost 12; bases outside the gene matches: 7. For the second PCR, which ran for about 6 to 12 cycles, a sample-barcoded 5' primer and a J-beta primer mix were used. TCRdb fed the 5' RACE reads into MiXCR, producing one record per CDR3 protein. This sample has roughly 680,000 distinct CDR3 sequences, with 20% to 25% found just once. The sample is drawn from a study of blood T cells in healthy people across ages. Study-level findings and limits: Older age coincided with a roughly linear decline in TCR beta diversity per million T cells.

V usage is TRBV7-2 and J usage is TRBJ2-7; 8 bases agree with TRBD1. Sequenced material: blood. The receptor was isolated from a man aged 70-80 years in good health. CDR3 amino acids: CASSLALQGAWYF. In nucleotides, the CDR3 is TGTGCCAGCAGCTTAGCCCTCCAGGGGGCTTGGTACTTC.